One sample yielded the 29 T cell receptor beta chains listed below, sequenced in a study of cytomegalovirus exposure and HLA in healthy donors. Profiling relied on immunoSEQ multiplex PCR, and the TCRdb table lists in-frame clones only, not all of them. This table holds about 280,000 clones, 85% to 90% found once. The source material was PBMCs. The receptor set was obtained from a young woman in good health and CMV-seronegative.

The V gene is TRBV11-2, the J gene TRBJ1-6, with D perhaps matching TRBD1 (6 bases). V shed 5 bases and J shed 5 bases, with 13 bases lying between them. The CDR3 has 15 residues. CDR1 and CDR2 (germline): SGHAT, FQNNGV. The CDR3 coding sequence is TGTGCCAGCAGCGGAATCCGGGACAATAATTCACCCCTCCACTTT. It is translated as CASSGIRDNNSPLHF. Full variable domain (rest looked up from reference TRBV11-2 and TRBJ1-6): EAGVAQSPRYKIIEKRQSVAFWCNPISGHATLYWYQQILGQGPKLLIQFQNNGVVDDSQLPKDRFSAERLKGVDSTLKIQPAKLEDSAVYLCASSGIRDNNSPLHFGNGTRLTVT.

The chain has TRBV28 and TRBJ2-1; tentative D call: TRBD2 (5 bases). The germline V and J ends were trimmed by 6 bases and 7 bases, with 10 bases remaining between them. This CDR3 is built from 12 residues. Germline CDR1 is MDHEN and CDR2 is SYDVKM. The CDR3 sequence: CASRRTWNEQFF. The DNA of the CDR3 is TGTGCCAGCAGGCGGACTTGGAATGAGCAGTTCTTC.

V is TRBV4-1 and J is TRBJ2-7; TRBD2 is a possible D gene (6 bases). Trimming took off 0 bases at V and 3 bases at J, with 18 bases between the two ends. The CDR3 has 17 amino acids. The germline gives CDR1 MGHRA, CDR2 YSYEKL. CDR3 nucleotide sequence: TGCGCCAGCAGCCAAGATCCAAGATCGGGAGCGTACTACGAGCAGTACTTC. Protein product: CASSQDPRSGAYYEQYF.

The rearrangement links TRBV27 to TRBJ1-6; tentative D call: TRBD1 (5 bases). The CDR3 is 15 amino acids. The V end lost 9 bases, the J end lost 7 bases, and 19 bases lay between the germline ends. CDR1 MNHEY and CDR2 SMNVEV come from the germline V gene (reference sequence). The CDR3 spells CASTPRGVRNSPLHF. The CDR3 DNA reads as TGTGCCAGTACTCCCCGGGGGGTCCGAAATTCACCCCTCCACTTT.

The rearrangement uses TRBV7-6 and TRBJ2-1, with 12 bases aligning to TRBD2. The length of the CDR3 is 17 residues. V was clipped by 1 base and J by 0 bases; unmatched bases: 1. Germline CDR1 is SGHVS and CDR2 is FNYEAQ. CDR3 DNA sequence: TGTGCCAGCAGCTTAGGGACTAGCGGGAACTCCTACAATGAGCAGTTCTTC. Its translation is CASSLGTSGNSYNEQFF.

This chain uses TRBV5-1 with TRBJ2-1; 13 positions match TRBD2. Looked up from germline, CDR1 is SGHRS and CDR2 is YFSETQ. There are 15 residues in the CDR3. The trim removed 4 bases at V and 5 bases at J, leaving 3 bases unmatched. The CDR3 DNA reads as TGCGCCAGCAGCGGGACTAGCGGGACCCACAATGAGCAGTTCTTC. It translates to CASSGTSGTHNEQFF.

The chain has TRBV4-1 and TRBJ1-2, with D possibly matching TRBD1 (6 bases). V was pared by 1 base and J by 7 bases, with 22 bases between. This CDR3 region has 17 residues. Germline lookup yields CDR1 MGHRA and CDR2 YSYEKL. The CDR3 nucleotides read TGCGCCAGCAGCCAAGGGTTTTCGACAGGTTTTTATGGTGGCTACACCTTC. Translation: CASSQGFSTGFYGGYTF.

The V and J genes are TRBV19 and TRBJ1-1, with 7 bases fitting TRBD1. V trimming: 3 bases; J trimming: 6 bases; junction bases outside the gene matches: 4. The CDR3 runs to 13 residues. From germline, CDR1 is LNHDA and CDR2 SQIVND (reference sequence). The CDR3 sequence is CASSMEGASEAFF. In DNA form, the CDR3 reads TGTGCCAGTAGTATGGAGGGGGCTTCTGAAGCTTTCTTT. Full variable domain (remainder filled in from reference TRBV19 and TRBJ1-1): DGGITQSPKYLFRKEGQNVTLSCEQNLNHDAMYWYRQDPGQGLRLIYYSQIVNDFQKGDIAEGYSVSREKKESFPLTVTSAQKNPTAFYLCASSMEGASEAFFGQGTRLTVV.

The chain employs TRBV7-2 and TRBJ2-5; 7 bases agree with TRBD1. The CDR3 spans 15 residues. Germline V gene lookup returns CDR1 SGHTA and CDR2 FQGNSA. The junction had 10 bases not matched to a gene; V was cut back by 4 bases and J by 5 bases. Written as DNA, the CDR3 is TGTGCCAGCAGCTCCAACAGGGGCCTAGAGGAGACCCAGTACTTC. Protein: CASSSNRGLEETQYF.

This chain uses TRBV6-1 with TRBJ1-4; D is unclear. This CDR3 contains 14 residues. Germline lookup yields CDR1 MNHNS and CDR2 SASEGT. Trimming shortened V by 5 bases and J by 5 bases, and 12 bases separated the two germline ends. The CDR3 reads CASSTGLRNEKLFF. The CDR3 DNA follows: TGTGCCAGCAGTACTGGTCTTCGCAATGAAAAACTGTTTTTT.

The chain couples TRBV27 to TRBJ2-1, with no clear D. The V gene lost 3 bases and the J gene lost 5 bases, with 5 bases spanning the gap. This CDR3 region has 12 residues. Germline values: CDR1 MNHEY, CDR2 SMNVEV (reference sequence). CDR3 bases: TGTGCCAGCAGTTTTTATAACAATGAGCAGTTCTTC. Its protein is CASSFYNNEQFF.

The chain links TRBV2 to TRBJ2-7; D remains ambiguous. The CDR3 has 10 amino acids. Trimming removed 7 bases at V and 6 bases at J, with 7 bases between. Per germline, CDR1 SNHLY and CDR2 FYNNEI. The CDR3 reads CASTRAEQYF. In DNA, the CDR3 is TGTGCCAGCACCCGAGCCGAGCAGTACTTC.

The rearrangement joins TRBV7-2 to TRBJ2-5; the D gene is possibly TRBD1 (6 bases). This CDR3 spans 14 amino acids. Trimming stripped 6 bases from V and 4 bases from J, with 15 bases between. Germline loops: CDR1 SGHTA, CDR2 FQGNSA. The CDR3 loop reads CASSWGRLGETQYF. DNA for the CDR3: TGTGCCAGCAGTTGGGGGCGGTTGGGAGAGACCCAGTACTTC.

The chain carries TRBV12-5 and TRBJ2-1; TRBD1 matches 9 bases. The CDR3 has 15 amino acids. V was clipped by 6 bases and J by 4 bases; unmatched bases: 7. In germline, CDR1 is LGHNT, CDR2 FRNRAP. The CDR3 region has the DNA TGTGCTAGTGGCGAGGGGACAGGGTTATACAATGAGCAGTTCTTC. Translation gives CASGEGTGLYNEQFF.

The rearrangement joins TRBV28 to TRBJ1-2; D possibly corresponds to TRBD1 (5 bases). In germline, CDR1 is MDHEN, CDR2 SYDVKM. Trimming took 3 bases from V and 4 from J, leaving 18 bases between them. The CDR3 covers 16 residues. The CDR3 spells CASSFRRGETSYGYTF. DNA for the CDR3: TGTGCCAGCAGTTTCCGGCGGGGGGAAACCAGCTATGGCTACACCTTC.

This clone was seen only a few times. This sequence joins TRBV21-1 and TRBJ2-7; the DNA was not used to check the table's D call, TRBD2. TRBV21-1 is given as a pseudogene. This CDR3 has 14 amino acids. This CDR3 is CASSTPTYYYEQYF. DNA of the CDR3: TGTGCCAGCAGCACTCCGACTTATTACTACGAGCAGTACTTC.

This chain joins TRBV2 and TRBJ1-1; the match to TRBD1 covers 7 bases. The CDR3 runs to 15 residues. Trimming took 6 bases from V and 3 from J; bases not matched to a gene: 10. Germline V gene lookup returns CDR1 SNHLY and CDR2 FYNNEI. CDR3 region: CASRQGDRAYTEAFF. The CDR3 nucleotides read TGTGCCAGCAGGCAAGGCGACAGGGCTTACACTGAAGCTTTCTTT.

V usage is TRBV7-9 and J usage is TRBJ2-3; 16 bases match TRBD2. Losses at the gene ends were 3 bases for V and 6 bases for J; bases not matched to a gene: 3. Germline V gene lookup returns CDR1 SEHNR and CDR2 FQNEAQ (reference sequence). The CDR3 has 16 amino acids. CDR3 bases: TGTGCCAGCAGCTTGGGACTAGCGGGGGGGCAGGATACGCAGTATTTT. This translates into CASSLGLAGGQDTQYF.

The chain carries TRBV4-3 and TRBJ2-1, with TRBD2 as a possible D gene (5 bases). V lost 1 base and J 6 bases, leaving 7 bases between the germline ends. CDR1 LGHNA and CDR2 YSLEER come from the germline V gene. The CDR3 extends over 13 amino acids. The CDR3 spells CASSQALGNEQFF. In nucleotides, the CDR3 is TGCGCCAGCAGCCAAGCACTAGGCAATGAGCAGTTCTTC.

In DNA, the CDR3 is TGCGCCAGCAGTCGGGAAACTGGAAACACCATATATTTT. Protein product: CASSRETGNTIYF. V usage is TRBV5-1 and J usage is TRBJ1-3, with no clear D. Germline assignment: CDR1 SGHRS and CDR2 YFSETQ. The CDR3 consists of 13 residues. The V end was cut by 5 bases, the J end by 2 bases, with 8 bases between.

The chain links TRBV27 to TRBJ2-3; no clear D gene. Germline loops: CDR1 MNHEY, CDR2 SMNVEV (reference sequence). This CDR3 contains 12 residues. Trimming cost V 5 bases and J 1 base, with 4 bases left between them. The CDR3 is CASSPRTDTQYF. Written as DNA, the CDR3 is TGTGCCAGCAGTCCTCGCACAGATACGCAGTATTTT.

J is TRBJ1-2 and V is TRBV4-1, with 9 bases identical to TRBD1. CDR3 length: 17 residues. Trimming at V came to 1 base and at J to 0 bases, leaving 6 bases not matched to a gene. The V gene's germline CDR1 is MGHRA and CDR2 YSYEKL. The CDR3 is CASSQGGTGSTNYGYTF. The CDR3 DNA reads as TGCGCCAGCAGCCAAGGGGGGACAGGGTCGACTAACTATGGCTACACCTTC.

This chain joins TRBV6-5 and TRBJ2-2; D is unresolved. The length of the CDR3 is 12 residues. Trimming left V 4 bases short and J 6 bases short, with 6 bases between. Germline loops: CDR1 MNHEY, CDR2 SVGAGI. In DNA form, the CDR3 reads TGTGCCAGCAGTTTAAGCGCCGGGGAGCTGTTTTTT. It translates to CASSLSAGELFF.

CDR3 sequence (DNA): TGCGCCAGCAGCCAAGAGTGGGGACAGGGCTACGAGCAGTACTTC. It encodes CASSQEWGQGYEQYF. This rearrangement joins TRBV4-1 to TRBJ2-7, with 9 nucleotides matching TRBD1. Germline CDR1 and CDR2: MGHRA and YSYEKL. V was clipped by 0 bases and J by 3 bases; unmatched bases: 3. CDR3 length: 15 amino acids.

The chain has TRBV5-1 and TRBJ1-4; D gene unclear. Germline V gene sequence: CDR1 SGHRS, CDR2 YFSETQ. The CDR3 sequence is 16 residues long. V was clipped by 0 bases and J by 10 bases, with 19 bases between them. The CDR3 loop is CASSLGGPYTEAKLFF. The DNA of the CDR3 is TGCGCCAGCAGCTTGGGAGGTCCATACACTGAAGCAAAACTGTTTTTT.

The rearrangement uses TRBV6-1 and TRBJ1-2, with 12 bases matching TRBD1. The V and J ends lost 4 bases and 4 bases, in that order; junction bases with no gene match: 10. The CDR3 loop spans 17 amino acids. The germline V gene encodes CDR1 MNHNS and CDR2 SASEGT. This CDR3 reads CASSGTGTGGLGYGYTF. The DNA of the CDR3 is TGTGCCAGCAGTGGAACCGGGACAGGGGGCCTGGGCTATGGCTACACCTTC.

The chain recombines TRBV5-1 with TRBJ2-3, with 7 bases aligning to TRBD2. V shed 1 base, J shed 4 bases, and the junction held 6 bases outside the gene matches. The CDR3 has 15 amino acids. CDR1 and CDR2 (germline): SGHRS, YFSETQ. DNA for the CDR3: TGCGCCAGCAGCTTGAGCGGGAAGGCGGCAGATACGCAGTATTTT. Translated: CASSLSGKAADTQYF.

The gene calls are TRBV27 and TRBJ2-7; D is unresolved. CDR1 is MNHEY and CDR2 is SMNVEV in the germline V gene (reference sequence). This CDR3 has 15 amino acids. Trimming left V 4 bases short and J 3 bases short, with 16 bases between. Here the CDR3 reads CASSSHLRGVYEQYF. CDR3 bases: TGTGCCAGCAGTTCCCACTTGCGAGGTGTCTACGAGCAGTACTTC.

The chain recombines TRBV11-3 with TRBJ2-1; 9 nucleotides match TRBD2. The CDR3 consists of 14 residues. CDR1 is SGHNT, CDR2 YENEEA, per germline. V trimming: 6 bases; J trimming: 6 bases; junction bases outside the gene matches: 6. The CDR3 spells CASSQGGLANEQFF. In DNA form, the CDR3 reads TGTGCCAGCAGTCAGGGGGGACTAGCCAATGAGCAGTTCTTC.